This T cell receptor delta chain was observed in a study of Vδ1+ human thymocytes. Study findings and constraints: In the thymus, TRG and TRD repertoires looked highly polyclonal with Gaussian CDR3 lengths. About 20% of thymic delta-chain sequences were Vdelta2, with few Vdelta3, unlike blood Vdelta1+ controls.

Extracted RNA was reverse transcribed into cDNA. The CDR3 regions were amplified by multiplex PCR from V-gene primers to a constant-region primer. TCRdb used CATT to re-call clones from the multiplex PCR reads. The sample shows around 56,000 delta-chain clones, over 12% of them seen only once. Concerning this clone: No antigen is known for it.

Alphabeta T cells were depleted, then CD3+ Vdelta1+ Vdelta2- thymocytes were FACS-sorted. CDR1 is TSWWSYY, CDR2 QGS, per germline. CDR3 length: 16 amino acids. V was clipped by 3 bases and J by 2 bases; unmatched bases: 8. This chain uses TRDV1 with TRDJ1; 8 bases fit TRDD3. This receptor was obtained from a girl less than two years old who had congenital heart surgery. The sequencing input was Vdelta1+ gamma-delta thymocytes from the thymus. Regarding subset: FACS-sorted CD3+ TCRalphabeta- TCRVdelta1+ TCRVdelta2- thymocytes. The chain's CDR3 is CALGDRNWGQTDKLIF. As DNA, the CDR3 is TGTGCTCTTGGGGATCGAAACTGGGGGCAGACCGATAAACTCATCTTT.